One and the same sample provided the 10 T cell receptor beta chains below, sequenced in a study of PD-1 blockade in classical Hodgkin lymphoma. With no exception, relapse followed autologous stem cell transplantation in all patients, and brentuximab vedotin exposure varied. TCRdb's table, derived via immunoSEQ multiplex PCR, lists solely in-frame clones and lacks some. This sample has about 84,000 clones, with under 90% found just once. The material sequenced was peripheral blood mononuclear cells (PBMCs), taken at baseline. These TCRs come from a human donor with classical Hodgkin lymphoma.

This clone was recorded once. V gene TRBV19 combines with J gene TRBJ2-3; TRBD1 matches at 7 bases. Germline V CDR1 and CDR2: LNHDA, SQIVND (reference sequence). J lost 0 bases, V lost 10 bases, and 7 bases had no gene match. The CDR3 sequence is 14 residues long. CDR3 in DNA: TGTGCCACCTCACCGGGACAGAGCACAGATACGCAGTATTTT. It yields the protein CATSPGQSTDTQYF. The variable domain in full, with the rest retrieved from reference TRBV19 and TRBJ2-3, is DGGITQSPKYLFRKEGQNVTLSCEQNLNHDAMYWYRQDPGQGLRLIYYSQIVNDFQKGDIAEGYSVSREKKESFPLTVTSAQKNPTAFYLCATSPGQSTDTQYFGPGTRLTVL.

The DNA of the CDR3 is TGTGCCAGCAGCTCGTGGGGGGAGGGCCCCGATACGCAGTATTTT. It specifies CASSSWGEGPDTQYF. The rearrangement joins TRBV11-2 to TRBJ2-3; 7 nucleotides line up with TRBD2. Germline CDR1 is SGHAT and CDR2 is FQNNGV. The CDR3 runs to 15 residues. V lost 4 bases and J lost 6; bases outside the gene matches: 10. The variable domain in full, completed from reference TRBV11-2 and TRBJ2-3, reads EAGVAQSPRYKIIEKRQSVAFWCNPISGHATLYWYQQILGQGPKLLIQFQNNGVVDDSQLPKDRFSAERLKGVDSTLKIQPAKLEDSAVYLCASSSWGEGPDTQYFGPGTRLTVL.

The genes are TRBV28 and TRBJ2-7, with 7 positions matching TRBD1. Trimming removed 1 base from V and 3 bases from J; junction bases left unmatched: 6. The germline V gene has CDR1 MDHEN and CDR2 SYDVKM. This CDR3 has 15 residues. The chain's CDR3 is CASSLYRDRGYEQYF. CDR3 bases: TGTGCCAGCAGTTTATACCGGGACAGAGGCTACGAGCAGTACTTC. Variable domain in full (rest from reference TRBV28 and TRBJ2-7): DVKVTQSSRYLVKRTGEKVFLECVQDMDHENMFWYRQDPGLGLRLIYFSYDVKMKEKGDIPEGYSVSREKKERFSLILESASTNQTSMYLCASSLYRDRGYEQYFGPGTRLTVT.

The CDR3 loop reads CASSPYEQYF. As DNA, the CDR3 is TGTGCCAGCAGCCCTTACGAGCAGTACTTC. This rearrangement joins TRBV11-3 to TRBJ2-7; D unresolved. The CDR3 is 10 amino acids. V lost 5 bases and J 4 bases, leaving 3 bases between the germline ends. CDR1 SGHNT and CDR2 YENEEA come from the germline V gene.

The chain has TRBV10-3 and TRBJ1-3; D not resolved. Trimming cost V 3 bases and J 2 bases, with 5 bases left between them. Germline loops: CDR1 ENHRY, CDR2 SYGVKD. The CDR3 sequence is 13 residues long. CDR3 sequence reads: CAISDNAGNTIYF. CDR3 nucleotides: TGTGCCATCAGTGACAACGCTGGAAACACCATATATTTT.

The chain couples TRBV11-1 to TRBJ1-2; perhaps TRBD1 as D (6 bases). From germline, CDR1 is SGHAT and CDR2 FQDESV (reference sequence). This CDR3 spans 13 amino acids. With 1 base removed from V and 8 bases from J, the gap between germline ends came to 11 bases. The CDR3 coding sequence is TGTGCCAGCAGCTTAGAGGGGGAATTCGGCTACACCTTC. Encoded protein: CASSLEGEFGYTF.

The chain employs TRBV6-1 and TRBJ1-2; D remains ambiguous. V gave up 2 bases and J gave up 6 bases, with 10 bases separating them. The germline V gene has CDR1 MNHNS and CDR2 SASEGT. The CDR3 totals 13 residues. This CDR3 reads CASSEKARDGYTF. The CDR3 DNA reads as TGTGCCAGCAGTGAAAAAGCAAGGGATGGCTACACCTTC.

The rearrangement uses TRBV28 and TRBJ2-7, with TRBD2 matching 8 bases. Germline V lookup: CDR1 MDHEN, CDR2 SYDVKM. CDR3 length: 13 amino acids. V dropped 8 bases and J dropped 2; count of bases not matched to a gene: 5. The CDR3 sequence: CASQIGGAYEQYF. The CDR3 region has the DNA TGTGCCAGCCAAATCGGGGGGGCCTACGAGCAGTACTTC.

The genes are TRBV7-9 and TRBJ1-1; D may be TRBD1 (5 bases). The CDR3 totals 16 residues. The V end was cut by 2 bases, the J end by 1 base, with 14 bases between. Germline CDR1 reads SEHNR; CDR2 reads FQNEAQ (reference sequence). Written as DNA, the CDR3 is TGTGCCAGCAGCTTATTTGCAGGGCGAAAGAACACTGAAGCTTTCTTT. Translation: CASSLFAGRKNTEAFF.

In DNA form, the CDR3 reads TGTGCCAGCAGTGAAGGGCAGTCCCTCTATGGCTACACCTTC. As protein: CASSEGQSLYGYTF. The chain is built from TRBV2 and TRBJ1-2; D is ambiguous. Deletions cut 1 base from V and 4 bases from J, with 10 bases between. The CDR3 has 14 amino acids. Germline loops: CDR1 SNHLY, CDR2 FYNNEI.